This TCR beta chain came from a study of T-cell memory formation after mild COVID-19. The V gene's germline CDR1 is SGHVS and CDR2 FQNEAQ. There are 16 residues in the CDR3. After removal of 2 bases from V and 0 bases from J, the junction contained 5 bases not matched to a gene. This clonotype came up a few times. TCRdb used MiXCR to reprocess the 5' RACE reads, holding one entry per CDR3 protein. The repertoire includes about 360,000 distinct CDR3 sequences, 10% to 15% of them detected once, and 20% to 25% sits in the top ten. The rearrangement links TRBV7-8 to TRBJ2-3; 7 bases fit TRBD2. This receptor was taken from a man aged 18 to 35 who had mild COVID-19 (a few samples of this study predate the infection). Cell type and time point are not known. Sequencing was performed on PBMCs or a T cell subset sorted from them (not recorded which). The chain's CDR3 is CASSLLRLASTDTQYF. The CDR3 DNA is TGTGCCAGCAGCTTACTCCGACTAGCTAGCACAGATACGCAGTATTTT. The full variable domain, its missing parts supplied by reference TRBV7-8 and TRBJ2-3, is GAGVSQSPRYKVAKRGQDVALRCDPISGHVSLFWYQQALGQGPEFLTYFQNEAQLDKSGLPSDRFFAERPEGSVSTLKIQRTQQEDSAVYLCASSLLRLASTDTQYFGPGTRLTVL.